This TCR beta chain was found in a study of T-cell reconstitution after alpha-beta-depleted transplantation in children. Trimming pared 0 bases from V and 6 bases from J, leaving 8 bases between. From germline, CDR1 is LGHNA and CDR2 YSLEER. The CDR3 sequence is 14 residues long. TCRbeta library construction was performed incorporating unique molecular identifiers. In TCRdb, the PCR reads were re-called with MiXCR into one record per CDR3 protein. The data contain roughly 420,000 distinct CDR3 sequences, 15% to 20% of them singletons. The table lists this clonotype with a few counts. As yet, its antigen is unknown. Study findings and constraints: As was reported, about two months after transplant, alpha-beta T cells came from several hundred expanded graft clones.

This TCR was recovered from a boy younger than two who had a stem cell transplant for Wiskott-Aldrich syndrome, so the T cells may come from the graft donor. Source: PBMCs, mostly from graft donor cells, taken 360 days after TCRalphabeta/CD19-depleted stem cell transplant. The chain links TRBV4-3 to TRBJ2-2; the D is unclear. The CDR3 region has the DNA TGCGCCAGCAGCCAAGAGTTCACAGCCGGGGAGCTGTTTTTT. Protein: CASSQEFTAGELFF.